The 19 T cell receptor beta chains below all came from one sample that was sequenced in a study of T-cell memory formation after mild COVID-19 (dated by TCRdb to the early 2020s). Receptor amplification or capture employed 5' RACE. The sequencing machine was an Illumina NovaSeq 6000. TCRdb took the public reads, trimmed them with fastp at Q25, ran MiXCR for clone calling and kept in-frame beta chains. Rows with one shared CDR3 protein collapse into an entry with the most common genes and DNA. The sample profile shows 240,000 or so distinct CDR3 sequences; around 10% of them were found once. The ten largest clones capture 20% to 25% of the sample. The specimen sequenced was PBMCs or a T cell subset sorted from them (not recorded which). The receptors were gathered from a man aged 18 to 35 who had mild COVID-19 (a few samples of this study predate the infection). The sample titles of this study are shuffled in the database, so cell type and time point are left out; the donor was told from shared clones.

The chain links TRBV2 to TRBJ2-1; no definite D call. V lost 7 bases and J lost 4, with 8 bases in between. Germline CDR1 is SNHLY and CDR2 is FYNNEI. This CDR3 comprises 12 residues. The CDR3 coding sequence is TGTGCCAGCACCAACGGGTACAATGAGCAGTTCTTC. Protein: CASTNGYNEQFF. Looking up the rest from reference TRBV2 and TRBJ2-1 gives the full variable domain: EPEVTQTPSHQVTQMGQEVILRCVPISNHLYFYWYRQILGQKVEFLVSFYNNEISEKSEIFDDQFSVERPDGSNFTLKIRSTKLEDSAMYFCASTNGYNEQFFGPGTRLTVL.

This clonotype was found a few times. The V call is TRBV5-1, the J call TRBJ1-2; possibly TRBD1 for D (5 bases). Germline CDR1 and CDR2: SGHRS and YFSETQ. The CDR3 runs to 15 residues. The V end was cut by 0 bases, the J end by 5 bases, with 14 bases between. Here the CDR3 reads CASSLGDRWGYGYTF. In nucleotides, the CDR3 is TGCGCCAGCAGCTTGGGGGATCGGTGGGGGTATGGCTACACCTTC.

The chain employs TRBV12-3 or TRBV12-4 and TRBJ1-2; D perhaps matches TRBD1 (6 bases). Trimming cost V 7 bases and J 8 bases, with 14 bases left between them. This CDR3 comprises 12 residues. The CDR3 bases are TGTGCCAGCACGACGGACAGAAGGGGCTACACCTTC. Residues: CASTTDRRGYTF.

A word on this clonotype: A clone one base away is much larger, so this may be a read error. This chain joins TRBV5-1 and TRBJ2-2; either TRBD1 or TRBD2 may supply D (5 bases each). CDR3 length: 15 residues. Germline V gives CDR1 SGHRS, CDR2 YFSETQ. V was clipped by 3 bases and J by 3 bases, with 12 bases between them. In DNA, the CDR3 is TGCGCCAGCAGCTCAAGAGGGGCGGACACCGGGGAGCTGTTTTTT. This translates into CASSSRGADTGELFF.

This sequence joins TRBV4-3 and TRBJ2-3; no definite D call. Germline-derived CDR1 and CDR2 are LGHNA and YSLEER. V gave up 2 bases and J gave up 1 base, with 7 bases separating them. The CDR3 is made up of 14 amino acids. This CDR3 reads CASSQYPGTDTQYF. The CDR3 nucleotides are TGCGCCAGCAGCCAATACCCTGGCACAGATACGCAGTATTTT.

The rearrangement joins TRBV5-1 to TRBJ2-7, with D perhaps matching TRBD1 (6 bases). The length of the CDR3 is 14 residues. V dropped 1 base and J dropped 4 bases, with 12 bases sitting between them. Germline V lookup: CDR1 SGHRS, CDR2 YFSETQ. The CDR3 loop is CASSLSDSRYEQYF. DNA of the CDR3: TGCGCCAGCAGCTTGTCGGACAGTAGATACGAGCAGTACTTC.

There are many counts of this clonotype. The chain combines TRBV5-8 with TRBJ1-1; maybe TRBD1 (5 bases). The CDR3 sequence is 14 residues long. The germline V gene has CDR1 SGHTS and CDR2 YDEGEE. The ends were cut back, 4 bases at V and 3 bases at J, with 13 bases in the middle. The CDR3 protein is CASSRRVSYTEAFF. In nucleotides, the CDR3 is TGTGCCAGCAGCCGCAGGGTCTCGTACACTGAAGCTTTCTTT.

This clonotype was found a few times. The rearrangement links TRBV20-1 to TRBJ1-1; TRBD1 matches at 7 bases. The V gene's germline CDR1 is DFQATT and CDR2 SNEGSKA (reference sequence). The J segment lost 0 bases and the V segment lost 3 bases, leaving 7 bases of the junction unmatched. This CDR3 spans 15 amino acids. CDR3 coding DNA: TGCAGTGCTAGCCGGACAGGCGCCATGAACACTGAAGCTTTCTTT. Protein sequence: CSASRTGAMNTEAFF.

The chain combines TRBV5-1 with TRBJ2-2; D uncertain. In germline, CDR1 is SGHRS, CDR2 YFSETQ. This CDR3 is built from 14 residues. Trimming cost V 0 bases and J 6 bases, with 9 bases left between them. CDR3 bases: TGCGCCAGCAGCTTGGTTATTTTGTCCGGGGAGCTGTTTTTT. Its translation: CASSLVILSGELFF.

This clonotype showed up many times. The rearrangement uses TRBV5-1 and TRBJ2-1, with D tentatively TRBD2 (5 bases). The CDR3 extends over 13 amino acids. Germline V CDR1 and CDR2: SGHRS, YFSETQ. Trimming removed 6 bases from V and 0 bases from J, with 7 bases in between. The CDR3 region is CASTGSSYNEQFF. Here the CDR3 DNA reads TGCGCCAGCACGGGGAGCTCCTACAATGAGCAGTTCTTC.

This clonotype was seen at least ten times. The chain links TRBV7-3 to TRBJ2-1; 9 bases line up with TRBD2. In germline, CDR1 is SGHTA, CDR2 FQGTGA. J was trimmed by 9 bases and V by 1 base; bases with no gene match: 13. This CDR3 region has 17 residues. CDR3 DNA: TGTGCCAGCAGCTTAAGAAGGCTTGCGGGGGGGCTCGGTGAGCAGTTCTTC. It translates to CASSLRRLAGGLGEQFF.

The rearrangement links TRBV7-9 to TRBJ1-5; D is ambiguous. V was trimmed by 6 bases and J by 1 base, leaving 13 bases between them. Per germline, CDR1 SEHNR and CDR2 FQNEAQ (reference sequence). The CDR3 is 15 amino acids. CDR3 nucleotide sequence: TGTGCCAGCAGTTCGTCGGGCGTAAGCAATCAGCCCCAGCATTTT. It codes for CASSSSGVSNQPQHF. Looking up the rest from reference TRBV7-9 and TRBJ1-5 gives the full variable domain: DTGVSQNPRHKITKRGQNVTFRCDPISEHNRLYWYRQTLGQGPEFLTYFQNEAQLEKSRLLSDRFSAERPKGSFSTLEIQRTEQGDSAMYLCASSSSGVSNQPQHFGDGTRLSIL.

This clonotype was counted a few times. CDR3 DNA sequence: TGCAGTGCTAGTGCGGCAACCATGTATAATTCACCCCTCCACTTT. Its protein product is CSASAATMYNSPLHF. V and J are TRBV20-1 and TRBJ1-6; D is uncertain. This CDR3 contains 15 residues. The germline gives CDR1 DFQATT, CDR2 SNEGSKA (reference sequence). Trimming removed 3 bases at V and 4 bases at J, with 13 bases between.

This clonotype has a handful of counts. The genes are TRBV27 and TRBJ2-3; D possibly matches TRBD1 or TRBD2 (5 bases each). Germline V gene lookup returns CDR1 MNHEY and CDR2 SMNVEV (reference sequence). The CDR3 sequence is 15 residues long. V lost 7 bases and J 1 base, leaving 15 bases between the germline ends. In nucleotides, the CDR3 is TGTGCCAGCATCAGCCGGGGCGATGGCACAGATACGCAGTATTTT. Protein product: CASISRGDGTDTQYF.

The chain joins TRBV10-3 to TRBJ2-4; 7 bases line up with TRBD1. J gave up 11 bases and V 3 bases, and 7 bases lay outside the gene matches. From germline, CDR1 is ENHRY and CDR2 SYGVKD. This CDR3 is built from 13 residues. Here the CDR3 reads CAISDGTARVQYF. The CDR3 region has the DNA TGTGCCATCAGTGACGGGACAGCTAGAGTTCAGTACTTC.

The V call is TRBV7-2, the J call TRBJ2-7; D not certain. The V end lost 5 bases, the J end lost 0 bases, and 11 bases lay between the germline ends. The CDR3 spans 14 residues. The V gene's germline CDR1 is SGHTA and CDR2 FQGNSA. The CDR3 sequence: CASSQDGDSYEQYV. The CDR3 DNA follows: TGTGCCAGCAGCCAGGACGGCGACTCCTACGAGCAGTACGTC.

Only a few counts were recorded for this clonotype. The chain is built from TRBV6-1 and TRBJ2-6, with a tentative D call TRBD1 (6 bases). The V end was cut by 3 bases, the J end by 0 bases, with 12 bases between. Germline CDR1 and CDR2: MNHNS and SASEGT. CDR3 length: 17 residues. CDR3 bases: TGTGCCAGCAGTGACACCGGGACAATCTCTGGGGCCAACGTCCTGACTTTC. This sequence encodes CASSDTGTISGANVLTF.

This clonotype was found many times. The J gene is TRBJ2-1, the V gene TRBV20-1; unclear D gene. The CDR3 totals 14 residues. CDR1 is DFQATT and CDR2 is SNEGSKA in the germline V gene (reference sequence). V was shortened by 6 bases and J by 3 bases, with 15 bases between the two germline ends. The CDR3 DNA reads TGCAGTGCCTCGTCGACTTTCGACTACAATGAGCAGTTCTTC. This translates into CSASSTFDYNEQFF.

This clonotype was detected a few times. V gene TRBV12-3 or TRBV12-4 combines with J gene TRBJ2-7; 7 positions match TRBD1. V gave up 5 bases and J gave up 3 bases; unmatched junction bases: 10. The CDR3 loop spans 15 amino acids. The CDR3 nucleotides are TGTGCCAGCAGTAAGCCTGGACAGGCGGGCTACGAGCAGTACTTC. Residues: CASSKPGQAGYEQYF.